The TCR beta chain under discussion was sequenced for a study of cytomegalovirus exposure and HLA in healthy donors. The wider study: From some 180 million T cells, an earlier analysis saw 110 million or so unique TCR beta sequences. Study-wide points: Using a false discovery rate of 0.05, a later analysis showed that 15,000 to 20,000 TCR beta sequences were associated with HLA alleles.

Donors likely had unrecorded immune exposures despite being nominally healthy when sampled. Amplification used 60 Vbeta primers and 13 Jbeta primers. Sequencing was performed with immunoSEQ multiplex PCR; in TCRdb, only in-frame clones are kept and a portion is missing. The table lists 160,000 or so clones, over 80% of them singletons, with around 1.6% in the top ten. The CDR3 loop spans 13 amino acids. CDR1 is MNHNY, CDR2 SVGAGI, per germline (reference sequence). Trimming removed 11 bases from V and 5 bases from J; junction bases left unmatched: 11. Regarding this clone: The antigen remains undetermined.

Sequencing was carried out using PBMCs. J is TRBJ1-2 and V is TRBV6-6; 7 bases agree with TRBD1. This sequence was found in a woman under 30 in good health and CMV-seronegative. CDR3 residues: CAGAPTGEYGYTF. The DNA for the CDR3 is TGTGCCGGAGCCCCAACAGGGGAGTATGGCTACACCTTC.